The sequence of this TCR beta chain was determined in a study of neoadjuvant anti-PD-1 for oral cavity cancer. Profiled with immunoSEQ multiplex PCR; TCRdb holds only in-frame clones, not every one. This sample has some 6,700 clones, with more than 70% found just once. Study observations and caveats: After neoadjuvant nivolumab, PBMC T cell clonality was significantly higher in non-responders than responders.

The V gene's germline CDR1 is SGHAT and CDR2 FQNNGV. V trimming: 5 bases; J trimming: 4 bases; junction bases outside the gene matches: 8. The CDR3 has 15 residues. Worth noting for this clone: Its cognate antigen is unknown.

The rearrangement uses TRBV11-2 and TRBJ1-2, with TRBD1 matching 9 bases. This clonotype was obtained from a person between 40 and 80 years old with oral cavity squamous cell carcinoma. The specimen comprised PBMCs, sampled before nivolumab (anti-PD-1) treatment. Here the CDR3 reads CASSVIPGQGYGYTF. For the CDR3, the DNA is TGTGCCAGCAGCGTTATACCGGGACAGGGCTATGGCTACACCTTC. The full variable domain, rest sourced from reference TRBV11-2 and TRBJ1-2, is EAGVAQSPRYKIIEKRQSVAFWCNPISGHATLYWYQQILGQGPKLLIQFQNNGVVDDSQLPKDRFSAERLKGVDSTLKIQPAKLEDSAVYLCASSVIPGQGYGYTFGSGTRLTVV.